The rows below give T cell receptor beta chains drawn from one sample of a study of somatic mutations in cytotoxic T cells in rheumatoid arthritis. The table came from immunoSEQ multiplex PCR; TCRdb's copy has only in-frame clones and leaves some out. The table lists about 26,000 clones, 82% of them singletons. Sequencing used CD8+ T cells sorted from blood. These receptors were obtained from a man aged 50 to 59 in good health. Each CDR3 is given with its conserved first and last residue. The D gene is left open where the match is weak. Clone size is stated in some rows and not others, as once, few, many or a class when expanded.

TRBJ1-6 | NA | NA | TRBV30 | CAWTPEGSSYNSPLHF | TGTGCCTGGACCCCTGAGGGGAGCTCCTATAATTCACCCCTCCACTTT
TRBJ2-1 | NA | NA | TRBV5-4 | CASSLETGGYEQFF | TGTGCCAGCAGCTTGGAGACCGGGGGATATGAGCAGTTCTTC
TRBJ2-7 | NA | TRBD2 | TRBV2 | CASSGTSGRGAYEQYF | TGTGCCAGCAGTGGGACTAGCGGGAGAGGTGCGTACGAGCAGTACTTC
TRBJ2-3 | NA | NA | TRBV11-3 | CASSLDMGADTQYF | TGTGCCAGCAGCTTAGATATGGGGGCAGATACGCAGTATTTT
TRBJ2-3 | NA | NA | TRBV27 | CASSPPSNTQYF | TGTGCCAGCAGTCCCCCGTCTAATACGCAGTATTTT
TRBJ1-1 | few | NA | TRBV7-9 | CASRRQVEAFF | TGTGCCAGCAGACGACAGGTTGAAGCTTTCTTT
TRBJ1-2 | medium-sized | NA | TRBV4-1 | CASSQETGLGYGYTF | TGCGCCAGCAGCCAAGAGACAGGCCTCGGCTATGGCTACACCTTC
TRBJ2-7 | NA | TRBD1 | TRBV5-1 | CASTLLGTGTYEQYF | TGCGCCAGCACCCTCCTCGGGACAGGAACCTACGAGCAGTACTTC
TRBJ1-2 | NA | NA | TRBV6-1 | CASSDERAMGYGYTF | TGTGCCAGCAGTGACGAACGGGCGATGGGCTATGGCTACACCTTC
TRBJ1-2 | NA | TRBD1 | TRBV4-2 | CASSYTGGDGYTF | TGTGCCAGCAGCTATACAGGGGGGGATGGCTACACCTTC
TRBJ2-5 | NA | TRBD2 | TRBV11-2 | CASSLLAGQETQYF | TGTGCCAGCAGCCTACTAGCGGGGCAAGAGACCCAGTACTTC
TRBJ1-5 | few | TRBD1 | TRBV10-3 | CAISGTGSNQPQHF | TGTGCCATCAGTGGGACAGGGAGCAATCAGCCCCAGCATTTT
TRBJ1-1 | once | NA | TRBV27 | CASSLTAAGNTEAFF | TGTGCCAGCAGTTTAACTGCAGCGGGGAACACTGAAGCTTTCTTT
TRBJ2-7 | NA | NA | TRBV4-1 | CASSPGVQHGNLEQYF | TGCGCCAGCAGCCCCGGGGTTCAGCACGGGAACCTTGAGCAGTACTTC
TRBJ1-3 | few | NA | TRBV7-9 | CASSSSIGGNTIYF | TGTGCCAGCAGCTCCTCTATTGGTGGAAACACCATATATTTT
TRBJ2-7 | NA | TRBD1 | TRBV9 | CASSSGTGTYEQYF | TGTGCCAGCAGCTCCGGGACAGGGACTTACGAGCAGTACTTC